The source of this TCR beta chain is a study of blood T cell repertoires in COVID-19. Across the study: COVID-19 samples, acute and convalescent, were from the United States, Italy and Spain. T cells, B-cell-depleted T cells, or PBMCs supplied cDNA or gDNA.

Original data processing: Estimation of nucleated cell counts was performed using reference gene primer amplification. Sequencing was performed with immunoSEQ multiplex PCR; in TCRdb, only in-frame clones are kept and a portion is missing. The D gene and trimming were derived from the DNA, and the V and J assignments and clone size from that table. The top ten hold over 1.2% of the sample, which has 90,000 to 130,000 clones, around 83% seen once. Per the germline V gene, CDR1 is SGHAT and CDR2 is FQDESV (reference sequence). The ends lost 5 bases at V and 7 bases at J; junction bases unmatched: 9. The CDR3 has 15 amino acids.

The specimen was peripheral blood. The J gene is TRBJ2-1, the V gene TRBV11-1; 9 bases align to TRBD1. This TCR derives from a man aged 35 to 55 with acute or convalescent COVID-19. The CDR3 DNA reads as TGTGCCAGCAGCCCTGGGGACAGGGCTAGGAATGAGCAGTTCTTC. Protein sequence: CASSPGDRARNEQFF.